The following is a T cell receptor (beta chain) sequence with its context. Its antigen is not yet known. A much larger clone differs by one base, so this may be a read error. The data are from a study of low-dose radiotherapy and immunotherapy resistance in tumors (dated by TCRdb to about 2022). General notes on the study: Patients in Cohort 1 were given 0.5 Gy per fraction every 2 weeks, and the prescribed total PTV dose was 6.5 Gy. Cohort 2 received 1 Gy per fraction every two weeks, with a total of 13 Gy over 26 weeks. Nivolumab was administered intravenously as a 240 mg flat dose every two weeks, and ipilimumab was administered intravenously at 1 mg/kg every six weeks. Cyclophosphamide 200 mg/m2 was given intravenously every two weeks, one day before each radiation and immunotherapy administration. Starting on cycle 1 day 1, patients took 300 mg of aspirin by mouth once a day for four cycles. Trial participants were not randomized into treatment groups. Eight patients were included in the translational analysis: three from the first dose cohort and the first five from the second dose cohort.

According to the study, the label for this sample's time point signals: before trial treatment. The donors took part in RACIN, a single-arm, phase I, dose-escalation trial that combined nivolumab, ipilimumab, aspirin, low-dose cyclophosphamide and low-dose radiotherapy. Patients were eligible if they had advanced solid tumors that were TIL-negative. As encoded in the germline V gene (reference sequence), CDR1 is DFQATT while CDR2 is SNEGSKA. The CDR3 covers 13 residues, taking in both the cysteine and the phenylalanine. The retained sequence is limited to the CDR3, 39 bases, with the frame set at the first base. The sequencer was an Illumina HiSeq 2500. First-strand cDNA was synthesized with Superscript III and a set of TRAV- and TRBV-specific primers, covering both TCRalpha and TCRbeta chains. TCRs were amplified for 20 to 25 PCR cycles with Phusion, using a constant-region primer paired with the adapter attached to the V primers. Isolated mRNA was amplified with the MessageAmp II aRNA Amplification Kit, using an approximately 17-hour in vitro transcription at 37°C. mRNA for TCR sequencing was isolated with the Dynabeads mRNA DIRECT Purification Kit. Indexed Illumina adapters were added in a second approximately 25-cycle Phusion PCR, and the resulting products were purified with AMPure XP beads. Processing in the source paper ran as follows. Custom Perl scripts were used to pool TCR sequences that encoded the same protein, to remove out-of-frame sequences, and to calculate the abundance of each clonotype. Any TCR sequence supported by only a single read was excluded from analysis. Repertoire metrics included Shannon entropy, Gini index, clonality, richness, and frequency of TCRs shared between repertoires. TCRdb reprocessed the public reads (quality trimming at Q25 with fastp, clone calling with MiXCR) and kept in-frame beta chains. A single entry per CDR3 protein holds the most common genes and DNA from its merged rows. V and J calls and clone size were set by TCRdb, not the authors. For this sample the table gives roughly 54,000 distinct CDR3 sequences, of which roughly 24% were detected only once. The leading ten clones occupy 5.7% of the sample.

This clonotype was obtained from a male donor with prostate cancer. The rearrangement joined TRBV20-1 to TRBJ1-5, and possibly TRBD1, on 5 matching bases. Specimen: PBMCs, collected before treatment. The CDR3 protein is CSTRTGDNQPQHF. DNA sequence: TGCAGTACTAGAACGGGGGATAATCAGCCCCAGCATTTT.